Below, 7 T cell receptor beta chains from the same sample are listed, as sequenced in a study of blood T cells in healthy people across ages. The second PCR ran roughly 7 to 12 cycles with a sample-barcoded 5' primer and J-beta primers. TCRdb reprocessed the 5' RACE reads with MiXCR, giving one entry per CDR3 protein. The repertoire holds some 780,000 distinct CDR3 sequences, with 56% as singletons. Sequencing used blood. Receptors were obtained from a man between 35 and 55 years old in good health.

V gene TRBV6-2 or TRBV6-3 combines with J gene TRBJ1-1; D gene unclear. Trimming cost V 7 bases and J 6 bases, with 9 bases left between them. The CDR3 covers 11 residues. From germline, CDR1 is MNHEY and CDR2 SVGEGT. The CDR3 spells CASTLYAEAFF. The CDR3 DNA reads as TGTGCCAGCACCTTGTACGCTGAAGCTTTCTTT.

The V and J genes are TRBV27 and TRBJ2-3, with 8 bases matching TRBD1. The V and J ends lost 3 bases and 3 bases, in that order; junction bases with no gene match: 2. The CDR3 is 14 residues long. Germline CDR1 and CDR2: MNHEY and SMNVEV (reference sequence). CDR3: CASSFTGGTDTQYF. CDR3 coding DNA: TGTGCCAGCAGTTTTACAGGGGGAACAGATACGCAGTATTTT.

The CDR3 coding sequence is TGTGCCAGCAGCCAAGAGGGACACTATTCTGAAGCTTTCTTT. This encodes CASSQEGHYSEAFF. This chain connects TRBV14 to TRBJ1-1; a possible D gene is TRBD1 (6 bases). Germline V gene data show CDR1 as SGHDN and CDR2 as FVKESK. The CDR3 is 14 amino acids. The V and J ends lost 0 bases and 6 bases respectively, with 11 bases between them.

V usage is TRBV7-2 and J usage is TRBJ2-6; a possible D gene is TRBD1 (6 bases). V lost 0 bases, J lost 0 bases, and 21 bases lay in between. The CDR3 consists of 21 residues. In germline, CDR1 is SGHTA, CDR2 FQGNSA. CDR3 loop: CASSLAYAGVSINSGANVLTF. Here the CDR3 DNA reads TGTGCCAGCAGCTTAGCTTATGCAGGGGTTTCCATTAACTCTGGGGCCAACGTCCTGACTTTC.

The rearrangement uses TRBV14 and TRBJ2-1, with D uncertain. The CDR3 extends over 14 amino acids. Deletions cut 1 base from V and 6 bases from J, with 10 bases between. Germline-derived CDR1 and CDR2 are SGHDN and FVKESK. CDR3 protein: CASSQVGRLNEQFF. CDR3 sequence (DNA): TGTGCCAGCAGCCAAGTTGGTAGACTCAATGAGCAGTTCTTC.

The chain carries TRBV29-1 and TRBJ2-3, with 10 bases aligning to TRBD2. V trimming: 3 bases; J trimming: 2 bases; junction bases outside the gene matches: 8. Germline V lookup: CDR1 SQVTM, CDR2 ANQGSEA. The CDR3 has 16 residues. The chain's CDR3 is CSVEATSGVATDTQYF. The CDR3 nucleotides read TGCAGCGTTGAGGCTACTAGCGGGGTGGCCACAGATACGCAGTATTTT.

This sequence joins TRBV6-6 and TRBJ2-7; tentatively, D is TRBD1 (6 bases). Trimming took 5 bases from V and 3 from J, leaving 17 bases between them. Germline V lookup: CDR1 MNHNY, CDR2 SVGAGI (reference sequence). The CDR3 sequence is 15 residues long. CDR3 sequence (DNA): TGTGCCAGCAGTGACTTACGCCAGGGGCTCTACGAGCAGTACTTC. It codes for CASSDLRQGLYEQYF.